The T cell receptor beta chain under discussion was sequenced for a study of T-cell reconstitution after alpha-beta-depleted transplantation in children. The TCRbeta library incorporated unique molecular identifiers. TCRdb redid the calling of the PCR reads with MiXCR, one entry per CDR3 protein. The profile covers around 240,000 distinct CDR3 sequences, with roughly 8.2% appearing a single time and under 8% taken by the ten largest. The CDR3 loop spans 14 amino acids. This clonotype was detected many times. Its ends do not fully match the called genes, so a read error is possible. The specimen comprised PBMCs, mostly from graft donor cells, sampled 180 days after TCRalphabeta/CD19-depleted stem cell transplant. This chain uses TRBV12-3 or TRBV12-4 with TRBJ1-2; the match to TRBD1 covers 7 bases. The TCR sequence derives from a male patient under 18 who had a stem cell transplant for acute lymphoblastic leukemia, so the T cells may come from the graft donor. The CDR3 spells CASSLDRVGYGYTF. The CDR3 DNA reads TGTGCCAGCAGCTTAGACAGGGTAGGCTATGGCTACACCTTC.